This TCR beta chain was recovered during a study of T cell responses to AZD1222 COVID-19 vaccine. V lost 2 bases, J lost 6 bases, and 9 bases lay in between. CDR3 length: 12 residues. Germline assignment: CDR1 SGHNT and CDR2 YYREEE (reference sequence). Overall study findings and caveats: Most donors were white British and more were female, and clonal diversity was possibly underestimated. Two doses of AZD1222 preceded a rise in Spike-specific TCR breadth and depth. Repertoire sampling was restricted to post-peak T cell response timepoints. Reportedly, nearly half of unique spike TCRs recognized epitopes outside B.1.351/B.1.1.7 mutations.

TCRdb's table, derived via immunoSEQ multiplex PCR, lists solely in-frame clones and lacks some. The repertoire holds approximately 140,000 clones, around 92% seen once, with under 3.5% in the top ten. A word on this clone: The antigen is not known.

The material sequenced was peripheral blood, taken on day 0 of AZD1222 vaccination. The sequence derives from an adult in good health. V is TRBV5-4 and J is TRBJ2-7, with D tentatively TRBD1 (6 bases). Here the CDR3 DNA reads TGTGCCAGCAGCTTACAGGGTGGCGAGCAGTACTTC. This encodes CASSLQGGEQYF.